The source of this T cell receptor (beta chain) is a study of blood T cell repertoires in COVID-19. Study-wide background: There were acute and convalescent COVID-19 samples, and they came from the United States, Italy and Spain. T cells, B-cell-depleted T cells, or PBMCs supplied cDNA or gDNA.

J was trimmed by 2 bases and V by 4 bases; bases with no gene match: 3. CDR3 length: 14 residues. The germline gives CDR1 SGHRS, CDR2 YFSETQ. Clones were sequenced by immunoSEQ multiplex PCR, and TCRdb holds only the in-frame ones, with some missing. Of some 150,000 clones listed, approximately 86% are singletons. A single count supports this clone. The sequencing sample was made of peripheral blood. The source is a man in his fifties or sixties who had recovered from COVID-19. The chain recombines TRBV5-1 with TRBJ1-5; 7 positions agree with TRBD1. The CDR3 DNA reads TGCGCCAGCAGCCCCGACAGGGGCAATCAGCCCCAGCATTTT. Residues: CASSPDRGNQPQHF.